This T cell receptor beta chain came from a study of PD-L1 blockade in urothelial cancer (dated by TCRdb to about 2017). Context from the whole study: Therapy was started around 2014 for all patients, and atezolizumab 1,200 mg was administered intravenously every 3 weeks. Twenty-five of 29 patients were males with bladder-origin urothelial cancer, and about 65% of the roughly 30 reported a prior smoking history. Patients had an ECOG performance status of 0 or 1 and had received between 0 and 3 prior chemotherapy regimens. Blood samples were analyzed 3 weeks after the start of treatment (second dose) and 6 weeks after the start of treatment. Blood samples gave median yields of around 140,000 T cells and 82,636 unique TCRs, along with a median clonality of around 0.08. The study was an exploratory multi-omic analysis of somatic, immune and clinical correlates of response to PD-L1 blockade with atezolizumab in urothelial cancer. Pretreatment tumor samples, along with matched peripheral blood serially collected before and after atezolizumab treatment, were subjected to TCR sequencing. Durable clinical benefit meant progression-free survival longer than 6 months, and TCR features were also tested against progression-free and overall survival. In the same patients who had TCR sequencing, pretreatment tumors also underwent whole exome sequencing and RNA sequencing. Under 10 patients achieved durable clinical benefit and approximately 20 did not. Pretreatment blood TCR-seq was available for fewer than 30 patients, at least one posttreatment blood collection was obtained for roughly 24 patients, and tumor TCR-seq was available for roughly 24 patients.

Broader findings and caveats from the paper: Patients with durable benefit showed greater expansion of tumor-associated TCR clones in peripheral blood 3 weeks after starting treatment (n of about 20, p = 0.022). Improved progression-free and overall survival was found to be associated with pretreatment peripheral blood TCR clonality below the median. Because the sample size was small (n ≈ 29) and many exploratory analyses were performed, the results are intended to be hypothesis-generating.

V drops 3 bases and J drops 0 bases, leaving 6 bases in between. CDR1 and CDR2, looked up from the germline V gene, are ENHRY and SYGVKD. Taken from cysteine to phenylalanine, the CDR3 has 15 residues. Only CDR3 DNA is held: 45 bases, read in frame from base 1. The time point label for this specimen denotes: pretreatment peripheral blood. The cohort included 29 patients with locally advanced or metastatic urothelial carcinoma who were treated at Memorial Sloan Kettering on a trial protocol. Peripheral blood mononuclear cells were collected pretreatment and during treatment, with between 1 and 8 total time points obtained per patient. The Qiagen DNeasy Blood extraction kit was used to purify genomic DNA from total PBMCs and tumor samples. PBMCs were collected pretreatment and during treatment, and were isolated and stored as previously described. About this clone itself: Its antigen target is currently unknown. One base away there is no much larger clone; base qualities are not given.

Synthetic TCR analog templates were spiked into each PCR so that absolute template abundance could be estimated from read counts. The immunoSEQ assay used bias-controlled V and J gene primers to amplify TCRbeta CDR3 regions from genomic DNA. Rearranged TCRbeta segments were sequenced at approximately 20X coverage. Processing in the source paper ran as follows. Sequencing errors were corrected by clustering, and CDR3s were annotated against IMGT so that V, D and J genes could be assigned. Downstream analyses used only productive TCRbeta rearrangements, leaving out any out-of-frame or stop-codon sequences. Clonality was calculated as one minus the Shannon entropy normalized by the log of the number of unique productive sequences. Fisher's exact test with Benjamini-Hochberg correction, at a threshold of adjusted p below 0.01, was used to find clones that differed between time points or between blood and tumor. Entries here come from immuneACCESS through TCRdb and include only in-frame sequences with V and J called. Some clones fail to appear in such tables; in the studies checked, an unresolved V gene covers under half of the shortfall, and the cause of the remainder is unknown. V and J calls and clone size are copied from that table; D and trimming were computed from the DNA. In this sample the table shows roughly 130,000 clones, 84% of which occur a single time. Together, the top ten hold 3% to 4% of the sample.

This TCR came from a man aged 45-60 years with urothelial cancer. Here the chain combines TRBV10-3 and TRBJ1-6, with the D gene too uncertain to name. The starting material was PBMCs, obtained around atezolizumab (anti-PD-L1) treatment. The bases read TGTGCCATCAGTGAATACAGCTCCTATAATTCACCCCTCCACTTT. The encoded protein is CAISEYSSYNSPLHF.